This entry features one T cell receptor beta chain sequence. Antigen specificity is unknown. The source of the sample is a study of monozygotic twins with inflammatory bowel disease. Each of the TCR libraries took about 3,500 ng of total RNA. Nested amplification of TCRalpha and TCRbeta cDNA involved two PCRs of roughly 17 and 9 cycles. Using the 5' RACE reads, TCRdb records one entry per CDR3 protein without DNA. The table gives about 43,000 distinct CDR3 sequences; the top ten clones make up 5% to 6% of it. Study results and limitations: Clonotypes shared with others were fewer in IBD patients than in healthy twins, especially with disease activity.

Germline loops: CDR1 GTSNPN, CDR2 SVGIG (reference sequence). The CDR3 sequence is 14 residues long. Sequencing used blood. The chain combines TRBV30 with TRBJ1-2; TCRdb's D call of TRBD1 is untestable without DNA. This clonotype was sampled from a human donor with ulcerative colitis or Crohn's disease, or a healthy co-twin of an affected twin (not recorded which). The CDR3 is CAWSVHRATYGYTF.